A selection of T cell receptor beta chains follows, all from one sample in a study of blood T cell repertoires in COVID-19. The repertoire was sequenced with immunoSEQ multiplex PCR; TCRdb's copy has only in-frame clones and lacks some. The top ten clones hold around 1.2% of a sample with about 210,000 clones, under 95% of them seen once. The specimen was peripheral blood. These receptors were obtained from a man aged 30 to 39 with acute or convalescent COVID-19. The CDR3 runs from the conserved cysteine through the conserved F or W. Fields, in order: J gene, D gene, clone size, V gene, CDR3 protein, CDR3 DNA. A D gene is named only where the DNA matches it firmly. Part of the rows lack a size; the others show once, few, many or a class for expanded clones.

>TRBJ2-2|NA|once|TRBV2
CASSTGTGELFF
TGTGCCAGCAGCACTGGCACCGGGGAGCTGTTTTTT
>TRBJ2-1|TRBD2|NA|TRBV15
CATSRSGSLGAGEFF
TGTGCCACCAGCAGAAGCGGGAGCTTAGGTGCTGGGGAGTTCTTC
>TRBJ1-1|NA|NA|TRBV7-2
CASSLDQAYTEAFF
TGTGCCAGCAGCTTAGACCAGGCCTACACTGAAGCTTTCTTT
>TRBJ1-2|TRBD1|NA|TRBV6-1
CASSEATGFRYGYTF
TGTGCCAGCAGTGAAGCGACAGGGTTTCGCTATGGCTACACCTTC
>TRBJ2-7|TRBD1|NA|TRBV2
CASSEGIGQDHEQYF
TGTGCCAGCAGTGAAGGGATCGGACAGGATCACGAGCAGTACTTC
>TRBJ2-7|NA|few|TRBV30
CAWTADTPYEQYF
TGTGCCTGGACGGCGGACACCCCCTACGAGCAGTACTTC
>TRBJ2-7|NA|NA|TRBV5-1
CASSLDSEQYF
TGCGCCAGCAGCTTGGACTCAGAGCAGTACTTC
>TRBJ2-7|NA|NA|TRBV24-1
CATSDSGISYEQYF
TGTGCCACCAGTGATTCAGGGATTTCCTACGAGCAGTACTTC
>TRBJ1-1|NA|NA|TRBV6-1
CASSEAGAPTEAFF
TGTGCCAGCAGTGAAGCGGGGGCGCCGACTGAAGCTTTCTTT
>TRBJ1-3|NA|NA|TRBV15
CATSRPTVSGNTIYF
TGTGCCACCAGCAGACCGACAGTCTCTGGAAACACCATATATTTT
>TRBJ2-7|NA|NA|TRBV2
CASSSQGGPTYEQYF
TGTGCCAGCAGTTCGCAGGGAGGCCCCACCTACGAGCAGTACTTC
>TRBJ1-4|NA|NA|TRBV2
CASIGVEMNEKLFF
TGTGCCAGCATCGGAGTAGAGATGAATGAAAAACTGTTTTTT
>TRBJ2-1|NA|NA|TRBV5-6
CASSLPMRKGNEQFF
TGTGCCAGCAGCTTGCCGATGCGGAAAGGTAATGAGCAGTTCTTC
>TRBJ2-7|TRBD1|NA|TRBV5-1
CASSLRDRAYEQYF
TGCGCCAGCAGCTTGAGGGACAGGGCCTACGAGCAGTACTTC
>TRBJ2-5|NA|NA|TRBV5-1
CASSLGYGQETQYF
TGCGCCAGCAGCTTGGGCTACGGGCAAGAGACCCAGTACTTC
>TRBJ1-3|NA|NA|TRBV9
CASSVAPGGGNTIYF
TGTGCCAGCAGCGTAGCCCCAGGAGGTGGAAACACCATATATTTT
>TRBJ1-5|NA|NA|TRBV19
CASALRLGQPQHF
TGTGCCAGTGCCCTGAGGTTGGGTCAGCCCCAGCATTTT
>TRBJ2-1|TRBD2|NA|TRBV30
CAWSGTSGRMFF
TGTGCCTGGAGTGGGACTAGCGGGAGAATGTTCTTC
>TRBJ1-1|NA|NA|TRBV9
CASSVAAGALRDAFF
TGTGCCAGCAGCGTAGCGGCAGGCGCCCTACGGGATGCTTTCTTT
>TRBJ1-2|TRBD1|NA|TRBV19
CASSIARTGHGYTF
TGTGCCAGTAGTATAGCCCGGACAGGGCATGGCTACACCTTC
>TRBJ2-6|NA|NA|TRBV27
CASSSLIPSNSGANVLTF
TGTGCCAGCAGTTCCCTAATCCCTTCGAACTCTGGGGCCAACGTCCTGACTTTC
>TRBJ2-5|NA|NA|TRBV5-4
CASSLDNTGWETQYF
TGTGCCAGCAGCTTGGATAATACAGGTTGGGAGACCCAGTACTTC
>TRBJ1-2|TRBD1|NA|TRBV30
CAWSGFGTGEINYGYTF
TGTGCCTGGAGTGGATTCGGGACAGGGGAGATTAACTATGGCTACACCTTC
>TRBJ2-2|NA|NA|TRBV5-1
CASSLDSRTGELFF
TGCGCCAGCAGCTTGGATAGCCGAACCGGGGAGCTGTTTTTT
>TRBJ2-5|NA|NA|TRBV11-3
CASSRGAHQETQYF
TGTGCCAGCAGCCGTGGGGCCCACCAAGAGACCCAGTACTTC
>TRBJ2-7|TRBD1|NA|TRBV7-3
CASSLGTGRSYEQYF
TGTGCCAGCAGCCTAGGGACAGGGCGCTCCTACGAGCAGTACTTC
>TRBJ1-4|NA|NA|TRBV18
CASSRTPTGREKLFF
TGTGCCAGCTCAAGGACACCGACCGGACGGGAAAAACTGTTTTTT
>TRBJ2-7|NA|NA|TRBV19
CASSNPQGSYEQYF
TGTGCCAGTAGTAACCCACAGGGTTCCTACGAGCAGTACTTC
>TRBJ2-2|NA|NA|TRBV6-5
CASGGSVPGELFF
TGTGCCAGCGGGGGGAGTGTTCCCGGGGAGCTGTTTTTT